These 22 T cell receptor beta chains were all obtained from the same sample, sequenced in a study of CD8 T cells in Susac syndrome. Reverse transcription of roughly 0.5 to 1 ug RNA was carried out with random hexamers. One entry per CDR3 protein, called by TCRdb with MiXCR from the immunoSEQ multiplex PCR reads. Of 70,000 to 100,000 distinct CDR3 sequences in the sample, about 93% were seen once. What was sequenced was CD8+ T cells from PBMCs. The origin of the receptors is a human donor in good health.

The CDR3: CASSQGTRGVNEQFF. DNA of the CDR3: TGCGCCAGCAGCCAAGGGACTAGGGGGGTAAATGAGCAGTTCTTC. The chain recombines TRBV4-1 with TRBJ2-1; D is possibly TRBD2 (7 bases). The CDR3 covers 15 residues. The germline V gene encodes CDR1 MGHRA and CDR2 YSYEKL. Trimming shortened V by 1 base and J by 7 bases, and 14 bases separated the two germline ends.

The genes are TRBV10-3 and TRBJ2-2; no clear D gene. Looked up from germline, CDR1 is ENHRY and CDR2 is SYGVKD. Trimming took 3 bases from V and 6 from J, leaving 2 bases between them. CDR3 length: 11 residues. The CDR3 sequence is CAISDSGELFF. CDR3 in DNA: TGTGCCATCAGTGATTCCGGGGAGCTGTTTTTT.

In nucleotides, the CDR3 is TGTGCCAGCAGTTACACCATTAGCAATCAGCCCCAGCATTTT. Its protein product is CASSYTISNQPQHF. The V gene is TRBV6-5, the J gene TRBJ1-5, with D hard to call. The CDR3 is 14 residues long. In germline, CDR1 is MNHEY, CDR2 SVGAGI. Deletions cut 2 bases from V and 0 bases from J, with 5 bases between.

This rearrangement joins TRBV5-4 to TRBJ1-2, with D hard to call. Germline CDR1 and CDR2: SGHNT and YYREEE (reference sequence). The V and J ends lost 0 bases and 1 base respectively, with 7 bases between them. CDR3 length: 14 amino acids. CDR3 DNA sequence: TGTGCCAGCAGCTTGGCCGAGTATAACTATGGCTACACCTTC. Its translation: CASSLAEYNYGYTF.

This sequence joins TRBV6-1 and TRBJ2-2; D might be TRBD1 or TRBD2, each matching 5 bases. V gave up 3 bases and J gave up 3 bases, with 5 bases separating them. This CDR3 contains 13 residues. CDR1 and CDR2 from the germline V gene are MNHNS and SASEGT. CDR3 coding DNA: TGTGCCAGCAGTGAGGGGGACACCGGGGAGCTGTTTTTT. It translates to CASSEGDTGELFF.

The gene calls are TRBV29-1 and TRBJ1-4; D unclear. The CDR3 extends over 14 amino acids. CDR1 is SQVTM, CDR2 ANQGSEA, per germline. Trimming stripped 3 bases from V and 0 bases from J, with 8 bases between. CDR3 in amino acids: CSVEASTTNEKLFF. The CDR3, as DNA: TGCAGCGTTGAGGCTTCTACAACTAATGAAAAACTGTTTTTT.

This chain connects TRBV27 to TRBJ1-1, with 7 bases that match TRBD1. V dropped 1 base and J dropped 1; count of bases not matched to a gene: 6. CDR1 and CDR2 (germline): MNHEY, SMNVEV (reference sequence). The CDR3 totals 16 residues. This CDR3 reads CASSLLWDSSNTEAFF. In nucleotides, the CDR3 is TGTGCCAGCAGTTTATTATGGGACAGTTCGAACACTGAAGCTTTCTTT.

The chain has TRBV4-1 and TRBJ1-1; TRBD1 agrees at 7 bases. The V gene's germline CDR1 is MGHRA and CDR2 YSYEKL. The CDR3 extends over 15 amino acids. With V trimmed by 4 bases and J by 3 bases, 8 bases remained unmatched. The DNA for the CDR3 is TGCGCCAGCAGCCGAGCGACAGGGATGGACACTGAAGCTTTCTTT. Its protein is CASSRATGMDTEAFF.

This sequence joins TRBV20-1 and TRBJ1-1; weak D call: TRBD1 (5 bases). Germline assignment: CDR1 DFQATT and CDR2 SNEGSKA (reference sequence). V was cut by 1 base and J by 3 bases, with 9 bases left in between. This CDR3 has 13 residues. CDR3 region: CSARVVGDTEAFF. CDR3 sequence (DNA): TGCAGTGCTAGAGTTGTGGGGGACACTGAAGCTTTCTTT.

This chain links TRBV7-9 with TRBJ2-7, with D perhaps given as TRBD1 or TRBD2 (7 bases each). Germline V gene data show CDR1 as SEHNR and CDR2 as FQNEAQ (reference sequence). V was trimmed by 3 bases and J by 3 bases, leaving 12 bases between them. The CDR3 extends over 14 amino acids. The CDR3 spells CASSLTGRGYEQYF. Written as DNA, the CDR3 is TGTGCCAGCAGCTTGACAGGGAGGGGCTACGAGCAGTACTTC.

The chain joins TRBV19 to TRBJ1-1; 9 positions agree with TRBD1. Germline V CDR1 and CDR2: LNHDA, SQIVND (reference sequence). With V trimmed by 3 bases and J by 6 bases, 8 bases remained unmatched. The CDR3 runs to 15 residues. The CDR3 is CASSIGTGPRAEAFF. CDR3 nucleotides: TGTGCCAGTAGTATTGGGACAGGGCCGAGGGCTGAAGCTTTCTTT.

The DNA for the CDR3 is TGTGCCATCAGTGAGGTTGGCCACGAGCAGTACTTC. It yields the protein CAISEVGHEQYF. V is TRBV10-3 and J is TRBJ2-7; D is uncertain. Germline V lookup: CDR1 ENHRY, CDR2 SYGVKD. V lost 2 bases and J 5 bases, leaving 7 bases between the germline ends. CDR3 length: 12 amino acids.

This clonotype was observed once. The rearrangement links TRBV6-1 to TRBJ2-2; D possibly uses TRBD1 or TRBD2 (7 bases each). Germline values: CDR1 MNHNS, CDR2 SASEGT. The ends were cut back, 7 bases at V and 1 base at J, with 16 bases in the middle. The CDR3 has 16 residues. In DNA form, the CDR3 reads TGTGCCAGCAAATCCCCCAGGGGGGGGAACACCGGGGAGCTGTTTTTT. Its translation: CASKSPRGGNTGELFF.

The rearrangement joins TRBV27 to TRBJ2-5; no definite D call. The CDR3 covers 17 residues. The V gene's germline CDR1 is MNHEY and CDR2 SMNVEV (reference sequence). Trimming pared 8 bases from V and 1 base from J, leaving 23 bases between. The CDR3 DNA reads TGTGCCAGCTCCTTGGCTATGTGGTCCTTTGCCCAAGAGACCCAGTACTTC. Protein: CASSLAMWSFAQETQYF.

The chain links TRBV5-1 to TRBJ1-1, with no clear D. The CDR3 loop spans 12 amino acids. Per germline, CDR1 SGHRS and CDR2 YFSETQ. The V end lost 0 bases, the J end lost 5 bases, and 5 bases lay between the germline ends. DNA of the CDR3: TGCGCCAGCAGCTTGGATACAACTGAAGCTTTCTTT. This encodes CASSLDTTEAFF.

The chain recombines TRBV7-8 with TRBJ1-5, with D uncertain. The length of the CDR3 is 14 residues. The germline V gene encodes CDR1 SGHVS and CDR2 FQNEAQ. Trimming cost V 7 bases and J 0 bases, with 10 bases left between them. The CDR3 loop reads CASNSLYSNQPQHF. CDR3 DNA: TGTGCCAGCAATAGTCTTTATAGCAATCAGCCCCAGCATTTT.

J is TRBJ1-6 and V is TRBV9; the D is unclear. Germline CDR1 reads SGDLS; CDR2 reads YYNGEE. V was shortened by 0 bases and J by 8 bases, with 12 bases between the two germline ends. CDR3 length equals 15 residues. The CDR3 DNA is TGTGCCAGCAGCGTAGGGGGTGGTGTGGATTCACCCCTCCACTTT. Amino acids: CASSVGGGVDSPLHF.

The rearrangement links TRBV27 to TRBJ1-1, with a tentative D call TRBD1 (6 bases). V lost 6 bases and J 5 bases, leaving 10 bases between the germline ends. Germline V gene sequence: CDR1 MNHEY, CDR2 SMNVEV (reference sequence). The CDR3 is 12 residues long. The chain's CDR3 is CASRRTVTEAFF. Here the CDR3 DNA reads TGTGCCAGCAGGCGGACAGTTACTGAAGCTTTCTTT.

The chain links TRBV20-1 to TRBJ1-5; tentatively, D is TRBD1 (5 bases). CDR3 size: 12 residues. Deletions cut 3 bases from V and 5 bases from J, with 8 bases between. CDR1 DFQATT and CDR2 SNEGSKA come from the germline V gene (reference sequence). Here the CDR3 reads CSASDSDQPQHF. Here the CDR3 DNA reads TGCAGTGCTAGTGACAGCGATCAGCCCCAGCATTTT.

V gene TRBV11-2 combines with J gene TRBJ2-1, with TRBD2 matching 8 bases. Germline CDR1 and CDR2: SGHAT and FQNNGV. Trimming cost V 8 bases and J 6 bases; bases outside gene matches: 3. CDR3 length equals 12 residues. CDR3 residues: CASSTSANEQFF. CDR3 in DNA: TGTGCCAGCTCGACTAGCGCCAATGAGCAGTTCTTC.

V is TRBV3-1 and J is TRBJ1-2; weak D call: TRBD1 (6 bases). The V gene's germline CDR1 is LGHDT and CDR2 YNNKEL (reference sequence). This CDR3 contains 13 residues. Trimming left V 5 bases short and J 4 bases short, with 11 bases between. The CDR3 spells CASSEQGIYGYTF. The DNA for the CDR3 is TGTGCCAGCAGCGAACAGGGAATCTATGGCTACACCTTC.

The chain has TRBV24-1 and TRBJ2-1, with D possibly being TRBD1 (6 bases). This CDR3 has 15 residues. The V and J ends lost 4 bases and 7 bases respectively, with 16 bases between them. Germline CDR1 KGHDR, CDR2 SFDVKD. The CDR3 DNA follows: TGTGCCACCAGTGACCCGACCAGACAGGAAAATGAGCAGTTCTTC. It is translated as CATSDPTRQENEQFF.